This TCR beta chain is drawn from a study of cytomegalovirus exposure and HLA in healthy donors. Germline V CDR1 and CDR2: KGHSH, LQKENI. The CDR3 length is 14 residues. Trimming left V 0 bases short and J 5 bases short, with 11 bases between. Primers: 60 Vbeta forward and 13 Jbeta reverse. Sequenced by immunoSEQ multiplex PCR; TCRdb stores in-frame clones only, minus some. The sample spans roughly 34,000 clones; the ten largest clones claim roughly 3.3%. The receptor's source is a man aged 40-49 years in good health and CMV-seronegative. The V and J genes are TRBV18 and TRBJ2-7; D may be TRBD1 (6 bases). The sample comprised PBMCs. The CDR3: CASSPPGQFHEQYF. The CDR3 DNA follows: TGTGCCAGCTCACCACCCGGACAGTTTCACGAGCAGTACTTC.